These 16 T cell receptor beta chains were all obtained from the same sample, sequenced in a study of T cell responses to AZD1222 COVID-19 vaccine. The table came from immunoSEQ multiplex PCR; TCRdb's copy has only in-frame clones and leaves some out. The sample includes 100,000 to 150,000 clones, over 90% of them seen just once. The sample here was peripheral blood, taken on day 0 of AZD1222 vaccination. The receptor set was obtained from an adult in good health.

The genes are TRBV7-3 and TRBJ2-7; TRBD2 agrees at 10 bases. The CDR3 runs to 15 residues. Trimming at V came to 5 bases and at J to 2 bases, leaving 6 bases not matched to a gene. CDR1 SGHTA and CDR2 FQGTGA come from the germline V gene. CDR3 region: CASSPTSGKTYEQYF. DNA of the CDR3: TGTGCCAGCAGCCCAACTAGCGGGAAGACCTACGAGCAGTACTTC. The full variable domain, completed using reference TRBV7-3 and TRBJ2-7, is GAGVSQTPSNKVTEKGKYVELRCDPISGHTALYWYRQSLGQGPEFLIYFQGTGAADDSGLPNDRFFAVRPEGSVSTLKIQRTERGDSAVYLCASSPTSGKTYEQYFGPGTRLTVT.

This clone was picked up one time. CDR3 DNA sequence: TGTGCCAGCAGTTACTCGCACTGGTCGTGGACCTACAATGAGCAGTTCTTC. Amino acid sequence: CASSYSHWSWTYNEQFF. V usage is TRBV6-2 or TRBV6-3 and J usage is TRBJ2-1; D gene unclear. With 0 bases removed from V and 2 bases from J, the gap between germline ends came to 14 bases. This CDR3 has 17 amino acids. CDR1 is MNHEY and CDR2 is SVGEGT in the germline V gene.

The chain joins TRBV27 to TRBJ2-7, with 7 bases lining up with TRBD1. Trimming took 2 bases from V and 3 from J; bases not matched to a gene: 10. Germline V gives CDR1 MNHEY, CDR2 SMNVEV (reference sequence). The CDR3 has 16 residues. The DNA of the CDR3 is TGTGCCAGCAGTTTACGGACGACAGGGTTCAACTACGAGCAGTACTTC. Its protein is CASSLRTTGFNYEQYF.

The chain is built from TRBV7-2 and TRBJ2-5, with D tentatively TRBD2 (5 bases). Trimming took off 3 bases at V and 5 bases at J, with 13 bases between the two ends. This CDR3 contains 14 residues. From germline, CDR1 is SGHTA and CDR2 FQGNSA. The CDR3 nucleotides are TGTGCCAGCAGCTTTATGGTGGGCGGGGAGACCCAGTACTTC. Its translation: CASSFMVGGETQYF.

The chain is built from TRBV6-5 and TRBJ2-3; 8 bases fit TRBD1. This CDR3 spans 16 amino acids. V lost 4 bases and J lost 0; bases outside the gene matches: 6. Germline CDR1 MNHEY, CDR2 SVGAGI. The CDR3 here is CASSSHRGFSTDTQYF. The CDR3 DNA reads as TGTGCCAGCAGTTCCCACAGGGGGTTTAGCACAGATACGCAGTATTTT.

The rearrangement links TRBV5-4 to TRBJ2-6, with D possibly matching TRBD2 (5 bases). This CDR3 has 16 residues. V gave up 0 bases and J gave up 2 bases, with 9 bases separating them. From germline, CDR1 is SGHNT and CDR2 YYREEE (reference sequence). In nucleotides, the CDR3 is TGTGCCAGCAGCTTGGCCCACGGGGCTGGGGCCAACGTCCTGACTTTC. This translates into CASSLAHGAGANVLTF.

This clone was detected once. J is TRBJ2-7 and V is TRBV19, with D unresolved. This CDR3 is 14 amino acids long. CDR1 and CDR2 from the germline V gene are LNHDA and SQIVND (reference sequence). Trimming stripped 1 base from V and 0 bases from J, with 7 bases between. The CDR3 nucleotides read TGTGCCAGTAGTATAGCCAGAAACTCCTACGAGCAGTACTTC. Amino acids: CASSIARNSYEQYF.

This chain connects TRBV5-1 to TRBJ2-5; 8 bases match TRBD1. The CDR3 is 18 amino acids. V shed 3 bases, J shed 2 bases, and the junction held 15 bases outside the gene matches. CDR1 SGHRS and CDR2 YFSETQ come from the germline V gene. This CDR3 is CASSSRPGTGISQETQYF. DNA of the CDR3: TGCGCCAGCAGCTCGCGACCCGGGACAGGAATTTCTCAAGAGACCCAGTACTTC.

The chain combines TRBV6-5 with TRBJ2-1; no clear D gene. CDR1 and CDR2 from the germline V gene are MNHEY and SVGAGI. The V end lost 7 bases, the J end lost 7 bases, and 8 bases lay between the germline ends. This CDR3 region has 11 residues. Here the CDR3 reads CASIEVNEQFF. As DNA, the CDR3 is TGTGCCAGCATCGAGGTAAATGAGCAGTTCTTC.

V is TRBV2 and J is TRBJ1-5; 9 bases match TRBD1. Germline-derived CDR1 and CDR2 are SNHLY and FYNNEI. The junction had 3 bases not matched to a gene; V was cut back by 6 bases and J by 3 bases. This CDR3 contains 14 residues. This CDR3 reads CASRGQGVNQPQHF. For the CDR3, the DNA is TGTGCCAGCAGGGGACAGGGCGTCAATCAGCCCCAGCATTTT.

This sequence joins TRBV12-3 or TRBV12-4 and TRBJ2-3; D gene uncertain. The V and J ends lost 3 bases and 2 bases respectively, with 6 bases between them. This CDR3 is 13 amino acids long. The CDR3 DNA reads as TGTGCCAGCAGTTTCGACAACACAGATACGCAGTATTTT. Translation gives CASSFDNTDTQYF.

This clone was seen just once. The chain combines TRBV15 with TRBJ1-4, with TRBD1 identical over 7 bases. This CDR3 region has 14 residues. The germline CDR1 and CDR2 sequences are LNHNV and YYDKDF (reference sequence). Losses at the gene ends were 5 bases for V and 7 bases for J; bases not matched to a gene: 7. Here the CDR3 reads CATSSDGTAEKLFF. The CDR3 bases are TGTGCCACCAGCTCCGACGGGACAGCTGAAAAACTGTTTTTT.

CDR3 nucleotides: TGTGCCTGGAGTCTGCTAGCGGACTACAATGAGCAGTTCTTC. Translation gives CAWSLLADYNEQFF. This chain joins TRBV30 and TRBJ2-1, with TRBD2 matching 7 bases. With V trimmed by 2 bases and J by 3 bases, 4 bases remained unmatched. The CDR3 loop spans 14 amino acids. Germline V gene lookup returns CDR1 GTSNPN and CDR2 SVGIG (reference sequence).

The genes are TRBV5-1 and TRBJ1-4; no reliable D call. CDR3 length: 15 residues. The germline V and J ends were trimmed by 0 bases and 5 bases, with 11 bases remaining between them. Germline lookup yields CDR1 SGHRS and CDR2 YFSETQ. The DNA for the CDR3 is TGCGCCAGCAGCTTGGGGTCAGGTCGGAATGAAAAACTGTTTTTT. Protein product: CASSLGSGRNEKLFF. Full variable domain (outside the CDR3, taken from reference TRBV5-1 and TRBJ1-4): KAGVTQTPRYLIKTRGQQVTLSCSPISGHRSVSWYQQTPGQGLQFLFEYFSETQRNKGNFPGRFSGRQFSNSRSEMNVSTLELGDSALYLCASSLGSGRNEKLFFGSGTQLSVL.

The chain has TRBV5-4 and TRBJ1-2; D might be TRBD1 (5 bases). The CDR3 is made up of 15 amino acids. With 8 bases removed from V and 5 bases from J, the gap between germline ends came to 22 bases. From germline, CDR1 is SGHNT and CDR2 YYREEE (reference sequence). The CDR3 here is CARISGFSVGYGYTF. Written as DNA, the CDR3 is TGTGCCAGGATATCAGGGTTTTCGGTAGGGTATGGCTACACCTTC.

The V and J genes are TRBV5-6 and TRBJ1-5; D is unclear. The CDR3 contains 15 residues. Germline CDR1 reads SGHDT; CDR2 reads YYEEEE. V gave up 0 bases and J gave up 0 bases, with 7 bases separating them. The chain's CDR3 is CASSLATVSNQPQHF. The CDR3 DNA reads TGTGCCAGCAGCTTGGCGACGGTTAGCAATCAGCCCCAGCATTTT.